The T cell receptor (beta chain) under discussion was sequenced for a study of Ad26.COV2.S vaccination and SARS-CoV-2 variants. TCRdb's copy holds only in-frame clones and misses some; the assay was immunoSEQ multiplex PCR. The sample records 200,000 to 250,000 clones, more than 75% being singletons. Treatment noted: some 20 received Ad26.COV2.S at low or high dose, single or two shots; 5 received placebo; per-sample allocation not given. Specimens were obtained on day 63 following the first vaccine or placebo injection. V trimming: 6 bases; J trimming: 10 bases; junction bases outside the gene matches: 8. This CDR3 region has 14 residues. Germline V gene sequence: CDR1 MDHEN, CDR2 SYDVKM.

Source: peripheral blood, taken in a trial of Ad26.COV2.S vaccine versus placebo. The V and J genes are TRBV28 and TRBJ2-1; the match to TRBD2 covers 11 bases. The sequence was obtained from a person between 18 and 65 years old who received the Ad26.COV2.S COVID-19 vaccine or a placebo. The CDR3 reads CASRGLAASWEQFF. The CDR3 DNA reads as TGTGCCAGCAGGGGACTAGCGGCGTCATGGGAGCAGTTCTTC.